This T cell receptor (beta chain) was observed in a study of blood T cell repertoires in COVID-19. Study at large: COVID-19 samples, acute and convalescent, were from the United States, Italy and Spain. T cells, B-cell-depleted T cells, or PBMCs supplied cDNA or gDNA.

CDR1 is GTSNPN, CDR2 SVGIG, per germline (reference sequence). This CDR3 contains 14 residues. Trimming took 4 bases from V and 0 from J, leaving 9 bases between them. Per the study methods: Estimation of nucleated cell counts was performed using reference gene primer amplification. Sequencing was performed with immunoSEQ multiplex PCR; in TCRdb, only in-frame clones are kept and a portion is missing. The DNA was the basis for D and trimming; V, J and clone size are from that table. Found here are 30,000 or so clones, 83% of them singletons; the top ten hold 3.6%. The specimen was peripheral blood. The chain is built from TRBV30 and TRBJ2-2; D uncertain. The receptor comes from a man aged 45-65 years with acute or convalescent COVID-19. The CDR3: CAWKRLANTGELFF. The CDR3 bases are TGTGCCTGGAAGAGGCTCGCGAACACCGGGGAGCTGTTTTTT.